Below, one T cell receptor beta chain is given with its context. Its matching antigen is unknown. These data are taken from a study of cytomegalovirus exposure and HLA in healthy donors. Study conclusions and caveats: The study dropped some indistinguishable V segments, TRBV6-2 and TRBV6-3 among them. Among the CMV-associated chains, a few were confirmed in vitro as specific for CMV antigens.

The CDR3 spans 16 residues. Germline assignment: CDR1 MNHEY and CDR2 SMNVEV (reference sequence). The junction had 8 bases not matched to a gene; V was cut back by 3 bases and J by 0 bases. The PCR made use of 60 Vbeta and 13 Jbeta primers. Authors' processing steps: In a later analysis, of tens of millions of unique beta chains, 9 million to 11 million appeared in at least two donors. Here immunoSEQ multiplex PCR was the method, and the copy in TCRdb shows in-frame clones only, minus some. D and trimming were read from the DNA, whereas the V and J calls and clone size are those reported in that table. The sample records about 110,000 clones, around 80% being singletons.

The sequence was obtained from a man aged 25 to 40 in good health and CMV-seropositive. The rearrangement uses TRBV27 and TRBJ2-7; 7 positions agree with TRBD1. Sequencing input: PBMCs. CDR3 in amino acids: CASSFSEGTVSYEQYF. In DNA form, the CDR3 reads TGTGCCAGCAGTTTTTCCGAAGGGACAGTCTCCTACGAGCAGTACTTC.